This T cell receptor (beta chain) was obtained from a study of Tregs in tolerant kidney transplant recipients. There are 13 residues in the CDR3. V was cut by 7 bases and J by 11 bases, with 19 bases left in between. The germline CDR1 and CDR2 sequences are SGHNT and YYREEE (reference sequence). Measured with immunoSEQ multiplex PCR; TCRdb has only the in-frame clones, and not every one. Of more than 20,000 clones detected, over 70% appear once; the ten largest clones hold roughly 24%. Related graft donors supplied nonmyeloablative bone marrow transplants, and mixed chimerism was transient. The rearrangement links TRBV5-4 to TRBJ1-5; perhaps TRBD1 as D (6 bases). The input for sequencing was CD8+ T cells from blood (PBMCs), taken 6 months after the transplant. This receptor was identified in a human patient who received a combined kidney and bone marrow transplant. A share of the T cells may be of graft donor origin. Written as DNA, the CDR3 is TGTGCCAGCGCTCCCGGTTTGGGGGCGTCCCAGCATTTT. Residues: CASAPGLGASQHF. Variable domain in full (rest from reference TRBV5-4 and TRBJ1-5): ETGVTQSPTHLIKTRGQQVTLRCSSQSGHNTVSWYQQALGQGPQFIFQYYREEENGRGNFPPRFSGLQFPNYSSELNVNALELDDSALYLCASAPGLGASQHFGDGTRLSIL.